The 13 T cell receptor beta chains below come from one sample, sequenced in a study of identical twins (dated by TCRdb to the mid-2010s). The method was 5' RACE. The reads were generated on an Illumina HiSeq 2000. TCRdb trimmed the raw reads at Q25, called clones with MiXCR and kept productive beta chains. Rows with a matching CDR3 protein are joined into one entry that keeps the most common DNA and genes. Across this sample there are roughly 250,000 distinct CDR3 sequences, with approximately 7% seen only once. The top ten hold approximately 3.6% of the sample. In addition, the sample was reused for a study of yellow fever vaccine responses in identical twins.

The sequencing input was memory (CD45RO+) T cells sorted from blood. In the paper's terms, the cell subset or site label means: CD45RO+ enriched T cells. The source is a woman younger than 30 in good health.

In its sample, this clonotype was seen a few times. V is TRBV20-1 and J is TRBJ1-2; D gene ambiguous. V dropped 3 bases and J dropped 3 bases, with 8 bases sitting between them. The CDR3 runs 12 residues. The germline CDR1 and CDR2 sequences are DFQATT and SNEGSKA (reference sequence). CDR3 DNA: TGCAGTGCTAGTAACGGCGACTATGGCTACACCTTC. Translated, it gives CSASNGDYGYTF.

Ten or more counts support this clonotype. This sequence joins TRBV12-3 or TRBV12-4 and TRBJ1-1; 7 bases are a match to TRBD1. J lost 0 bases, V lost 4 bases, and 5 bases had no gene match. The CDR3 consists of 15 residues. The CDR3 sequence is CASSSLQGLNTEAFF. The CDR3 region has the DNA TGTGCCAGCAGTTCATTACAGGGGTTGAACACTGAAGCTTTCTTT.

This clonotype was counted at least ten times. The chain recombines TRBV12-3 or TRBV12-4 with TRBJ2-3; 10 positions agree with TRBD2. The J segment lost 2 bases and the V segment lost 4 bases, leaving 3 bases of the junction unmatched. CDR3 length: 15 amino acids. The CDR3 here is CASSWTSGNTDTQYF. As DNA, the CDR3 is TGTGCCAGCAGTTGGACTAGCGGTAACACAGATACGCAGTATTTT.

This clonotype was seen many times. One end of the junction varies from germline; a read error may be responsible. This chain connects TRBV10-1 to TRBJ2-1; 8 bases are shared with TRBD2. This CDR3 comprises 15 residues. Germline lookup yields CDR1 WNHNN and CDR2 SYGVQD (reference sequence). The DNA of the CDR3 is TGTGCCAGCAGTGACGGGGGGGGATCCTACAATGAGCAGTTCTTC. Translation: CASSDGGGSYNEQFF.

This sequence joins TRBV20-1 and TRBJ2-7; TRBD2 matches 15 bases. The CDR3 has 14 amino acids. The V segment lost 6 bases and the J segment 6 bases; nucleotides outside the gene matches: 6. Germline V gene data show CDR1 as DFQATT and CDR2 as SNEGSKA (reference sequence). DNA for the CDR3: TGCAGTGCCAGGACTAGCGGGAGGGCCCTCGAGCAGTACTTC. Translation gives CSARTSGRALEQYF.

The V and J genes are TRBV6-5 and TRBJ1-3; D call uncertain. The CDR3 covers 12 residues. Germline V gene data show CDR1 as MNHEY and CDR2 as SVGAGI. CDR3: CATRAAGNTIYF. The CDR3 nucleotides are TGTGCTACTCGGGCCGCCGGAAACACCATATATTTT.

This clonotype was found a few times. CDR3 sequence reads: CASSFLGTGANVLTF. The CDR3 bases are TGTGCCAGCAGTTTCTTGGGAACTGGGGCCAACGTCCTGACTTTC. The chain uses TRBV27 and TRBJ2-6; D is undetermined. V gave up 3 bases and J gave up 2 bases, with 8 bases separating them. The germline CDR1 and CDR2 sequences are MNHEY and SMNVEV (reference sequence). This CDR3 has 15 residues.

This clonotype was counted at least ten times. The rearrangement joins TRBV5-1 to TRBJ1-4; D not certain. The germline CDR1 and CDR2 sequences are SGHRS and YFSETQ. CDR3 size: 14 residues. V dropped 1 base and J dropped 3 bases, with 7 bases sitting between them. The CDR3 loop reads CASSLFSPNEKLFF. DNA of the CDR3: TGCGCCAGCAGCTTGTTTTCGCCTAATGAAAAACTGTTTTTT.

This clonotype was recorded a few times. This chain links TRBV10-3 with TRBJ2-3; weak D call: TRBD1 (7 bases). Trimming took 10 bases from V and 2 from J, leaving 22 bases between them. The CDR3 is 16 residues long. In germline, CDR1 is ENHRY, CDR2 SYGVKD. The CDR3 loop is CATGGGSGGPTDTQYF. The CDR3 DNA reads TGTGCCACCGGGGGCGGGTCAGGGGGACCCACAGATACGCAGTATTTT.

This clonotype came up many times. The chain joins TRBV7-9 to TRBJ1-2; no definite D call. CDR1 and CDR2 (germline): SEHNR, FQNEAQ (reference sequence). This CDR3 region has 14 residues. Trimming took off 5 bases at V and 4 bases at J, with 14 bases between the two ends. The CDR3 DNA sequence: TGTGCCAGCAGCCTAGATGTAGTTGGCTATGGCTACACCTTC. Translating gives CASSLDVVGYGYTF. Combining the CDR3 with reference TRBV7-9 and TRBJ1-2 gives the whole variable domain DTGVSQNPRHKITKRGQNVTFRCDPISEHNRLYWYRQTLGQGPEFLTYFQNEAQLEKSRLLSDRFSAERPKGSFSTLEIQRTEQGDSAMYLCASSLDVVGYGYTFGSGTRLTVV.

This clonotype has a handful of counts. This chain joins TRBV7-3 and TRBJ2-1; a possible D gene is TRBD2 (6 bases). The V and J ends lost 1 base and 8 bases respectively, with 12 bases between them. CDR3 size: 14 residues. Germline CDR1 SGHTA, CDR2 FQGTGA. CDR3 amino acids: CASSLSPSAYEQFF. As DNA, the CDR3 is TGTGCCAGCAGCTTAAGTCCTAGCGCTTATGAGCAGTTCTTC.

The chain combines TRBV7-6 with TRBJ2-3; TRBD2 might be the D (6 bases). The CDR3 runs 19 residues. Trimming removed 5 bases from V and 2 bases from J, with 26 bases in between. CDR1 is SGHVS and CDR2 is FNYEAQ in the germline V gene. The CDR3 is CASSRDPSGAATSTDTQYF. The CDR3 bases are TGTGCCAGCAGCAGAGATCCCTCGGGAGCCGCAACTTCCACAGATACGCAGTATTTT.

This chain uses TRBV10-1 with TRBJ1-1; 8 bases map to TRBD1. Germline CDR1 WNHNN, CDR2 SYGVQD (reference sequence). This CDR3 is 16 amino acids long. V lost 2 bases to trimming and J lost 0 bases; unmatched junction nucleotides: 5. The DNA of the CDR3 is TGCGCCAGCAGTGAGCGGACAGGGTCGATGAACACTGAAGCTTTCTTT. Translated: CASSERTGSMNTEAFF.